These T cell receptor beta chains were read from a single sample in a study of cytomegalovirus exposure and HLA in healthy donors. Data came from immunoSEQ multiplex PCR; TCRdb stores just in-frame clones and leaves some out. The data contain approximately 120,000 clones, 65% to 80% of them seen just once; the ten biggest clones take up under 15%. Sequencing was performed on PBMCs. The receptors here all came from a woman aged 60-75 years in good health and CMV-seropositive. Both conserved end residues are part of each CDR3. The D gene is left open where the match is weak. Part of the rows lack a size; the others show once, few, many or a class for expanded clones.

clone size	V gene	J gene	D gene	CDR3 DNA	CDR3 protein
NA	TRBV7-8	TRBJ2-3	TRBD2	TGTGCCAGCAGCCGGACTAGCGGCTTCACAGATACGCAGTATTTT	CASSRTSGFTDTQYF
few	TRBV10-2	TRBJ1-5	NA	TGCGCCAGCAGTGTGTCGCCAGGGGTTCAGCCCCAGCATTTT	CASSVSPGVQPQHF
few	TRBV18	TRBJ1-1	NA	TGTGCCAGCTCACGTGCGGACACTGAAGCTTTCTTT	CASSRADTEAFF
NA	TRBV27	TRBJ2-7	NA	TGTGCCAGCAGTCCTCAGGGGATCCCCTACGAGCAGTACTTC	CASSPQGIPYEQYF
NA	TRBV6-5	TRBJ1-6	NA	TGTGCCAGCAGTTCTGGGGGCCGCTCACCCCTCCACTTT	CASSSGGRSPLHF
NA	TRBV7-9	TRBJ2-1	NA	TGTTCCAGCAGCCATGACAGTGAGCAGTTCTTC	CSSSHDSEQFF
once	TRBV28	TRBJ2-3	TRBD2	TGTGCCAGCAATCCAGCGGGAGTGGGAACAGATACGCAGTATTTT	CASNPAGVGTDTQYF
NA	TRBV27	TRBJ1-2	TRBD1	TGTGCCAGCAGTTTCCGACAGGGGCTCTTCGGGGGAAACTATGGCTACACCTTC	CASSFRQGLFGGNYGYTF
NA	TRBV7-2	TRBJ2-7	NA	TGTGCCAGCAGCTATGGGACTGGCTACGAGCAGTACTTC	CASSYGTGYEQYF
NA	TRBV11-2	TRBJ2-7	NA	TGTGCCAGCAGCTCCGGACTCAGCTCCTACGAGCAGTACTTC	CASSSGLSSYEQYF